These T cell receptor beta chains were read from a single sample in a study of breast tumors, draining lymph nodes, adjacent tissues. One entry per CDR3 protein results from TCRdb running MiXCR on the multiplex PCR reads. The profile shows 17,000 or so distinct CDR3 sequences, over 40% of them singletons. The sequenced sample consisted of breast tumor tissue. Every receptor here comes from a female donor with breast cancer. Some clones in this sample may be carry-over from other donors' samples. CDR3s leave out the opening cysteine and the closing phenylalanine or tryptophan. Fields, in order: J gene, CDR3 length, V gene, CDR3 protein.

J: TRBJ1-2
length: 10
V: TRBV29-1
CDR3: SAPGDREGYT

J: TRBJ2-3
length: 13
V: TRBV7-8
CDR3: ASSLVPAQGDTQY

J: TRBJ2-7
length: 11
V: TRBV12-3/TRBV12-4
CDR3: ASSRDSIHEQY

J: TRBJ2-7
length: 10
V: TRBV29-1
CDR3: SVGTGVDEQY

J: TRBJ2-1
length: 12
V: TRBV7-9
CDR3: ASSRPAGNNEQF

J: TRBJ2-7
length: 13
V: TRBV10-3
CDR3: AISGEAVSSYEQY

J: TRBJ2-5
length: 18
V: TRBV3-1
CDR3: ASSQEVSASGRKMGETQY

J: TRBJ1-4
length: 13
V: TRBV4-1
CDR3: ASSHPIITTEKLF

J: TRBJ2-2
length: 14
V: TRBV10-1
CDR3: ASSESGDRATGELF

J: TRBJ1-1
length: 9
V: TRBV28
CDR3: ASGGVDEAF

J: TRBJ1-1
length: 10
V: TRBV6-5
CDR3: ASSYGGTEAF

J: TRBJ2-7
length: 10
V: TRBV9
CDR3: ASSPGGMEQY

J: TRBJ1-3
length: 17
V: TRBV20-1
CDR3: SARDRAGGRYSSGNTIY

J: TRBJ2-3
length: 11
V: TRBV9
CDR3: ASSVLSTDTQY

J: TRBJ2-4
length: 15
V: TRBV7-9
CDR3: ASSLSPVGLAKNIQY

J: TRBJ1-2
length: 8
V: TRBV20-1
CDR3: SDNSGGYT

J: TRBJ1-1
length: 12
V: TRBV19
CDR3: ASSIGGGRAEAF

J: TRBJ2-1
length: 8
V: TRBV29-1
CDR3: SVRNNEQF

J: TRBJ1-6
length: 10
V: TRBV2
CDR3: ASSGGQGTLH

J: TRBJ1-6
length: 11
V: TRBV7-9
CDR3: ASRGGWEEPLH

J: TRBJ1-6
length: 11
V: TRBV27
CDR3: ASSPGSGSPLH

J: TRBJ2-7
length: 12
V: TRBV7-2
CDR3: ASSLRLRSYEQY

J: TRBJ1-2
length: 13
V: TRBV7-3
CDR3: ASSQEGRGGDGYT

J: TRBJ2-3
length: 15
V: TRBV3-1
CDR3: ASSQGVAGGPGDTQY

J: TRBJ2-7
length: 12
V: TRBV2
CDR3: ASSGGDRRYEQY

J: TRBJ1-4
length: 14
V: TRBV5-4
CDR3: ASSLGELATNEKLF

J: TRBJ1-6
length: 11
V: TRBV28
CDR3: ASRTQARSPLH

J: TRBJ2-7
length: 10
V: TRBV19
CDR3: ASSTGVSEQY

J: TRBJ2-1
length: 11
V: TRBV4-1
CDR3: ASSPGLSDEQF

J: TRBJ2-2
length: 13
V: TRBV7-9
CDR3: ASSLAGGGTGELF

J: TRBJ1-2
length: 12
V: TRBV20-1
CDR3: SARDTSLNYGYT

J: TRBJ2-1
length: 13
V: TRBV27
CDR3: ASSLGAGGYNEQF

J: TRBJ1-2
length: 11
V: TRBV4-2
CDR3: ASSGGQDYGYT

J: TRBJ1-6
length: 13
V: TRBV12-3/TRBV12-4
CDR3: ASSLSGQGGSPLH